The 30 T cell receptor beta chains below come from one sample, sequenced in a study of blood T cell repertoires in COVID-19. Repertoires were generated with immunoSEQ multiplex PCR, while TCRdb's copy carries only in-frame clones and drops some. Of approximately 190,000 clones in the sample, roughly 87% were seen once. Sequencing input: peripheral blood. The source of these receptors is a woman aged 40 to 50 with acute or convalescent COVID-19.

Turning to this clone: The junction differs from germline at one of its ends, possibly a read error. The CDR3 coding sequence is TGTGCCAGCAAGATGGTAGCGGGGGCCCGAGGAATCTTC. Residues: CASKMVAGARGIF. The rearrangement uses TRBV7-2 and TRBJ2-1; 9 nucleotides line up with TRBD2. CDR3 size: 13 residues. Germline V gene lookup returns CDR1 SGHTA and CDR2 FQGNSA.

CDR3 sequence: CASSRQGNQPQHF. For the CDR3, the DNA is TGTGCCAGCAGCAGACAGGGAAATCAGCCCCAGCATTTT. This chain connects TRBV3-1 (or the pseudogene TRBV3-2) to TRBJ1-5, with 7 bases fitting TRBD1. The junction had 2 bases not matched to a gene; V was cut back by 5 bases and J by 4 bases. The CDR3 runs 13 residues. Germline-derived CDR1 and CDR2 are LGHDT and YNNKEL (reference sequence).

This chain connects TRBV2 to TRBJ1-6; no clear D. The V gene's germline CDR1 is SNHLY and CDR2 FYNNEI. The CDR3 covers 19 residues. Trimming pared 9 bases from V and 0 bases from J, leaving 24 bases between. The CDR3: CASKKSLIASSSYNSPLHF. The CDR3, as DNA: TGTGCCAGTAAGAAAAGTTTGATTGCGAGTAGCTCCTATAATTCACCCCTCCACTTT.

The chain couples TRBV12-3 or TRBV12-4 to TRBJ1-6; weak D call: TRBD1 (6 bases). The CDR3 totals 13 residues. The V and J ends lost 5 bases and 7 bases respectively, with 9 bases between them. The CDR3 reads CASSPQGNSPLHF. The CDR3 nucleotides read TGTGCCAGCAGTCCCCAGGGGAATTCACCCCTCCACTTT.

This sequence joins TRBV3-1 (or the pseudogene TRBV3-2) and TRBJ1-2, with 7 bases identical to TRBD1. The ends lost 5 bases at V and 8 bases at J; junction bases unmatched: 5. The germline V gene encodes CDR1 LGHDT and CDR2 YNNKEL (reference sequence). The CDR3 is made up of 12 amino acids. CDR3 sequence: CASSKTGVGYTF. CDR3 sequence (DNA): TGTGCCAGCAGCAAAACAGGGGTCGGCTACACCTTC.

The rearrangement joins TRBV6-5 to TRBJ1-1; D gene unclear. The V gene's germline CDR1 is MNHEY and CDR2 SVGAGI. Trimming pared 6 bases from V and 0 bases from J, leaving 14 bases between. The CDR3 sequence is 15 residues long. The CDR3 loop is CASRPGTWMNTEAFF. DNA for the CDR3: TGTGCCAGCAGGCCGGGAACGTGGATGAACACTGAAGCTTTCTTT.

Points on this clone: The junction differs from germline at one of its ends, possibly a read error. CDR3 in DNA: TGTGCCTGGAGTAATGGAGGGCCCCGCCTCTTC. As protein: CAWSNGGPRLF. The J gene is TRBJ2-1, the V gene TRBV30, with a possible D match to TRBD2 (6 bases). CDR1 is GTSNPN and CDR2 is SVGIG in the germline V gene (reference sequence). The CDR3 length is 11 residues.

V gene TRBV12-3 or TRBV12-4 combines with J gene TRBJ2-1; maybe TRBD1 (6 bases). The CDR3 loop spans 13 amino acids. The ends were cut back, 5 bases at V and 7 bases at J, with 12 bases in the middle. CDR3 sequence: CASSPRGQNEQFF. The CDR3 coding sequence is TGTGCCAGCAGTCCCAGGGGCCAAAATGAGCAGTTCTTC.

CDR3 DNA: TGCGCCAGCAGTGACAGGGGGAACACCGGGGAGCTGTTTTTT. Its translation: CASSDRGNTGELFF. The V and J genes are TRBV10-1 and TRBJ2-2; maybe TRBD1 (6 bases). There are 14 residues in the CDR3. V lost 3 bases and J 1 base, leaving 6 bases between the germline ends. Germline V lookup: CDR1 WNHNN, CDR2 SYGVQD (reference sequence).

The chain joins TRBV12-3 or TRBV12-4 to TRBJ2-3; no firm D call. The V end lost 8 bases, the J end lost 2 bases, and 5 bases lay between the germline ends. The CDR3 loop spans 11 amino acids. Here the CDR3 DNA reads TGTGCCAGCGGGCCCACAGATACGCAGTATTTT. Protein: CASGPTDTQYF.

The gene calls are TRBV6-4 and TRBJ1-1; TRBD1 is a possible D gene (6 bases). CDR3 length: 12 residues. V gave up 3 bases and J gave up 7 bases, with 9 bases separating them. Germline CDR1 MRHNA, CDR2 SNTAGT. CDR3 nucleotides: TGTGCCAGCAGTGAAGGGGGGGGTGAAGCTTTCTTT. Translating it yields CASSEGGGEAFF.

The chain's CDR3 is CASSHAGGPETQYF. The CDR3, as DNA: TGTGCCAGCAGCCACGCGGGGGGCCCAGAGACCCAGTACTTC. V and J are TRBV3-1 (or the pseudogene TRBV3-2) and TRBJ2-5, with 8 bases aligning to TRBD2. The CDR3 runs 14 residues. V trimming: 3 bases; J trimming: 4 bases; junction bases outside the gene matches: 4. CDR1 is LGHDT and CDR2 is YNNKEL in the germline V gene (reference sequence).

CDR3 amino acids: CASSGLAGGQETQYF. The CDR3 DNA sequence: TGTGCCAGTAGTGGACTAGCGGGAGGTCAAGAGACCCAGTACTTC. The chain is built from TRBV19 and TRBJ2-5; 14 bases fit TRBD2. The CDR3 has 15 residues. The germline V gene has CDR1 LNHDA and CDR2 SQIVND (reference sequence). V lost 5 bases to trimming and J lost 2 bases; unmatched junction nucleotides: 1.

This sequence joins TRBV7-2 and TRBJ2-3; maybe TRBD2 (5 bases). The germline gives CDR1 SGHTA, CDR2 FQGNSA. The ends were cut back, 1 base at V and 3 bases at J, with 11 bases in the middle. This CDR3 is 15 amino acids long. The CDR3, as DNA: TGTGCCAGCAGCTTAGGAGGGTACGGGACAGATACGCAGTATTTT. Its protein product is CASSLGGYGTDTQYF.

The rearrangement links TRBV11-2 to TRBJ1-2; D may be TRBD1 (5 bases). V was clipped by 2 bases and J by 2 bases, with 9 bases between them. Germline CDR1 and CDR2: SGHAT and FQNNGV. The CDR3 contains 14 residues. CDR3 amino acids: CASSLSGPNYGYTF. The DNA of the CDR3 is TGTGCCAGCAGCTTATCAGGGCCCAACTATGGCTACACCTTC.

CDR3 loop: CASSLDRSPYGYTF. CDR3 coding DNA: TGTGCCAGCAGCTTGGACCGGTCGCCCTATGGCTACACCTTC. The chain uses TRBV5-6 and TRBJ1-2; D remains unclear. Per germline, CDR1 SGHDT and CDR2 YYEEEE. This CDR3 is built from 14 residues. Trimming removed 0 bases at V and 4 bases at J, with 10 bases between.

This clone has just one count. The V call is TRBV27, the J call TRBJ2-6, with no clear D. Germline V gene sequence: CDR1 MNHEY, CDR2 SMNVEV (reference sequence). The CDR3 loop spans 14 amino acids. The V end was cut by 7 bases, the J end by 0 bases, with 7 bases between. Here the CDR3 DNA reads TGTGCCAGCACCCTGAGCTCTGGGGCCAACGTCCTGACTTTC. It codes for CASTLSSGANVLTF. Complete variable domain (other parts from reference TRBV27 and TRBJ2-6): EAQVTQNPRYLITVTGKKLTVTCSQNMNHEYMSWYRQDPGLGLRQIYYSMNVEVTDKGDVPEGYKVSRKEKRNFPLILESPSPNQTSLYFCASTLSSGANVLTFGAGSRLTVL.

The chain has TRBV11-2 and TRBJ1-1, with a possible D match to TRBD1 (5 bases). Germline assignment: CDR1 SGHAT and CDR2 FQNNGV. V was cut by 7 bases and J by 4 bases, with 19 bases left in between. The CDR3 is 15 amino acids. CDR3 sequence: CASTKGMNWGTEAFF. The CDR3 DNA reads as TGTGCCAGCACCAAGGGGATGAACTGGGGCACTGAAGCTTTCTTT.

This chain links TRBV24-1 with TRBJ2-6; 9 nucleotides line up with TRBD1. V shed 9 bases and J 0 bases; nucleotides not matched to a gene: 11. The CDR3 is 18 amino acids. Per the germline V gene, CDR1 is KGHDR and CDR2 is SFDVKD. The DNA of the CDR3 is TGTGCCACCGCCCCGAGGACGGGACAGGGCTCTGGGGCCAACGTCCTGACTTTC. Translated, it gives CATAPRTGQGSGANVLTF.

The V and J genes are TRBV9 and TRBJ1-5; D call uncertain. The germline CDR1 and CDR2 sequences are SGDLS and YYNGEE. This CDR3 region has 14 residues. V was shortened by 3 bases and J by 0 bases, with 7 bases between the two germline ends. CDR3 coding DNA: TGTGCCAGCAGCGGAGAATATAGCAATCAGCCCCAGCATTTT. This sequence encodes CASSGEYSNQPQHF. The whole variable domain, remainder taken from reference TRBV9 and TRBJ1-5, is DSGVTQTPKHLITATGQRVTLRCSPRSGDLSVYWYQQSLDQGLQFLIQYYNGEERAKGNILERFSAQQFPDLHSELNLSSLELGDSALYFCASSGEYSNQPQHFGDGTRLSIL.

The gene calls are TRBV27 and TRBJ2-1; D remains unclear. The CDR3 is 14 amino acids. Trimming shortened V by 5 bases and J by 8 bases, and 16 bases separated the two germline ends. CDR1 MNHEY and CDR2 SMNVEV come from the germline V gene (reference sequence). CDR3 in amino acids: CASSPSSRPDEQFF. DNA of the CDR3: TGTGCCAGCAGTCCTAGTAGTAGGCCAGATGAGCAGTTCTTC.

The genes are TRBV5-1 and TRBJ2-7; 13 nucleotides line up with TRBD2. The CDR3 extends over 15 amino acids. Losses at the gene ends were 4 bases for V and 5 bases for J; bases not matched to a gene: 6. Germline values: CDR1 SGHRS, CDR2 YFSETQ. The CDR3, as DNA: TGCGCCAGCAGCCCTGGAGGACTAGCGGGAGACGAGCAGTACTTC. It specifies CASSPGGLAGDEQYF.

V and J are TRBV10-3 and TRBJ2-5; D is possibly TRBD1 (6 bases). From germline, CDR1 is ENHRY and CDR2 SYGVKD. V lost 3 bases to trimming and J lost 0 bases, with 8 bases between them. This CDR3 spans 14 amino acids. This chain's CDR3 is CAISEGGNQETQYF. The CDR3, as DNA: TGTGCCATCAGTGAAGGGGGAAACCAAGAGACCCAGTACTTC.

This clone was picked up a small number of times. This chain joins TRBV28 and TRBJ1-2, with a tentative D call TRBD1 (5 bases). Per germline, CDR1 MDHEN and CDR2 SYDVKM. V was trimmed by 2 bases and J by 8 bases, leaving 9 bases between them. CDR3 length equals 12 residues. The CDR3, as DNA: TGTGCCAGCAGTTTAAAAGGGGTCGGCTACACCTTC. Its protein product is CASSLKGVGYTF.

This chain connects TRBV3-1 (or the pseudogene TRBV3-2) to TRBJ1-2; TRBD1 agrees at 10 bases. The CDR3 covers 14 residues. V lost 7 bases, J lost 4 bases, and 6 bases stayed unmatched. Per germline, CDR1 LGHDT and CDR2 YNNKEL (reference sequence). Here the CDR3 reads CASNDRGPGYGYTF. As DNA, the CDR3 is TGTGCCAGCAACGACAGGGGGCCGGGCTATGGCTACACCTTC.

The chain is built from TRBV5-4 and TRBJ1-3; 9 nucleotides match TRBD1. The germline V gene encodes CDR1 SGHNT and CDR2 YYREEE (reference sequence). This CDR3 has 18 residues. J gave up 0 bases and V 0 bases, and 7 bases lay outside the gene matches. CDR3 sequence reads: CASSLGSGQGFSGNTIYF. CDR3 nucleotide sequence: TGTGCCAGCAGCTTGGGGTCGGGACAGGGATTCTCTGGAAACACCATATATTTT. The complete variable domain, with remaining parts taken from reference TRBV5-4 and TRBJ1-3, reads ETGVTQSPTHLIKTRGQQVTLRCSSQSGHNTVSWYQQALGQGPQFIFQYYREEENGRGNFPPRFSGLQFPNYSSELNVNALELDDSALYLCASSLGSGQGFSGNTIYFGEGSWLTVV.

V and J are TRBV28 and TRBJ1-1; the D is unclear. V gave up 8 bases and J gave up 4 bases, with 8 bases separating them. Germline values: CDR1 MDHEN, CDR2 SYDVKM. The CDR3 covers 11 residues. CDR3 sequence (DNA): TGTGCCAGCGGATCGGGCACTGAAGCTTTCTTT. Translating it yields CASGSGTEAFF.

The chain employs TRBV5-5 and TRBJ1-2; D possibly corresponds to TRBD1 (5 bases). The CDR3 has 14 amino acids. Germline loops: CDR1 SGHKS, CDR2 YYEKEE (reference sequence). The V end was cut by 3 bases, the J end by 0 bases, with 9 bases between. The CDR3 sequence: CASSSLRANYGYTF. The CDR3 DNA is TGTGCCAGCAGCTCCCTCAGGGCTAACTATGGCTACACCTTC.

This chain connects TRBV3-1 (or the pseudogene TRBV3-2) to TRBJ1-2; D remains ambiguous. CDR1 and CDR2 from the germline V gene are LGHDT and YNNKEL (reference sequence). The CDR3 is made up of 12 amino acids. Trimming removed 4 bases at V and 0 bases at J, with 3 bases between. The chain's CDR3 is CASSPANYGYTF. The CDR3 DNA reads as TGTGCCAGCAGCCCTGCTAACTATGGCTACACCTTC.

This clone has more than one count but fewer than ten. This chain uses TRBV6-5 with TRBJ2-7; D is unclear. Germline loops: CDR1 MNHEY, CDR2 SVGAGI. This CDR3 contains 15 residues. V was shortened by 0 bases and J by 3 bases, with 12 bases between the two germline ends. CDR3 in amino acids: CASSYSSTESYEQYF. CDR3 coding DNA: TGTGCCAGCAGTTACTCGAGTACAGAGAGCTACGAGCAGTACTTC.